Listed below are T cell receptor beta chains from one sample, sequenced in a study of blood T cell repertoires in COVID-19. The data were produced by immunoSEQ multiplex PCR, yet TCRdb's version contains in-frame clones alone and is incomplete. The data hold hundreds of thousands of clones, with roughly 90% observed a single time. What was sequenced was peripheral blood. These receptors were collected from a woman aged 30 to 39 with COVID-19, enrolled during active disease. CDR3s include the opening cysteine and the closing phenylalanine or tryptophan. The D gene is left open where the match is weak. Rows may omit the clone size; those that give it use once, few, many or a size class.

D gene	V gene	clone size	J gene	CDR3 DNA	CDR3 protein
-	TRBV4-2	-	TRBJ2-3	TGTGCCAGCAGCCAAGATTGGCCCGCAGATACGCAGTATTTT	CASSQDWPADTQYF
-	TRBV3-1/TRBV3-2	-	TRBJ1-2	TGTGCCAGCAGCCAAGATGCTCTGACTCCGGATGGCTACACCTTC	CASSQDALTPDGYTF
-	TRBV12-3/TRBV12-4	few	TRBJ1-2	TGTGCCAGCAGTTACCAGGGTTATGGCTACACCTTC	CASSYQGYGYTF
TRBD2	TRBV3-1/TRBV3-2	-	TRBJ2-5	TGTGCCAGCAGATCTACTAGCGGGGGTATAAAGACCCAGTACTTC	CASRSTSGGIKTQYF
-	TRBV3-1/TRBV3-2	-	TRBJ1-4	TGTGCCAGCAGCCAAGATCGCCAGGGATTTAATGAAAAACTGTTTTTT	CASSQDRQGFNEKLFF
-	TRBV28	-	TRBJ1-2	TGTGCCAGCAGTTACCACAGCCAAATAGGCTACACCTTC	CASSYHSQIGYTF
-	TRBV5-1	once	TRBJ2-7	TGCGCCAGCAGCGTTGTGGGCGGGGGCCCCTCCGAGCAGTACTTC	CASSVVGGGPSEQYF
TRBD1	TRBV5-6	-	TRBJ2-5	TGTGCCAGCAGCTTCCGACAGGGACGAGAGACCCAGTACTTC	CASSFRQGRETQYF
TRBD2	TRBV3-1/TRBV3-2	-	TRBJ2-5	TGTGCCAGCAGCCAAGGAAGCTTAGCGGGGGGTGGAGAGACCCAGTACTTC	CASSQGSLAGGGETQYF
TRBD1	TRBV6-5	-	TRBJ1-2	TGTGCCAGCAGTCGGGACAGGGCGCAGGGCTACACCTTC	CASSRDRAQGYTF
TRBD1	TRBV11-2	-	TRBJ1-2	TGTGCCAGCAGCCTGGACAGGGTCTATGGCTACACCTTC	CASSLDRVYGYTF
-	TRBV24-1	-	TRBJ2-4	TGTGCCACCAGTGATTCCCAGATAGCCAAAAACATTCAGTACTTC	CATSDSQIAKNIQYF
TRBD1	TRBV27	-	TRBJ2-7	TGTGCCAGCAGTTATGGGACAGGTCGGGGCGAGCAGTACTTC	CASSYGTGRGEQYF
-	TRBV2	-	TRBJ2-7	TGTGCCAGCAGTGAAGTCCGCTACGAGCAGTACTTC	CASSEVRYEQYF
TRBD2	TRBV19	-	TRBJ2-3	TGTGCCAGTAGTTCACCGCCCAGCGGGGGGATTAAGAGCACAGATACGCAGTATTTT	CASSSPPSGGIKSTDTQYF
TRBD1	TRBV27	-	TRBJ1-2	TGTGCCAGCAGTTTGGGACAGGGTAACTATGGCTACACCTTC	CASSLGQGNYGYTF
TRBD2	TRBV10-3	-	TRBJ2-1	TGTGCCATCAGTGAGCCCAAACTAGCGGGGGACAATGAGCAGTTCTTC	CAISEPKLAGDNEQFF